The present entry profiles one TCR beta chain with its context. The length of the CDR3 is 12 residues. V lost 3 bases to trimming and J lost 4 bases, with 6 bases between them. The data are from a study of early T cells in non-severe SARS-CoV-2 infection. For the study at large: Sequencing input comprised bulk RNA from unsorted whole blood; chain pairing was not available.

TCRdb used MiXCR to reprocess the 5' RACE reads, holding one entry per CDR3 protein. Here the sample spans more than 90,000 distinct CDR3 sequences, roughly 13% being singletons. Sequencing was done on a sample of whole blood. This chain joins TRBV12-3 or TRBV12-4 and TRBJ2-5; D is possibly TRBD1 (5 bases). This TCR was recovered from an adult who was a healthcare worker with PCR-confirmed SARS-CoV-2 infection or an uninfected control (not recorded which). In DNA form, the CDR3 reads TGTGCCAGCAGTTTGCAGGGAGAGACCCAGTACTTC. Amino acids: CASSLQGETQYF.